This TCR beta chain was sequenced for a study of cytomegalovirus exposure and HLA in healthy donors. V shed 4 bases, J shed 4 bases, and the junction held 13 bases outside the gene matches. The CDR3 totals 17 residues. The germline V gene has CDR1 SGHRS and CDR2 YFSETQ. The primer mix had 60 Vbeta and 13 Jbeta primers. Libraries were prepared by immunoSEQ multiplex PCR; TCRdb keeps only in-frame clonotypes and omits some of them. The sample totals about 130,000 clones. This receptor was identified in a woman aged 60-75 years in good health and CMV-seronegative. The sequencing sample was made of PBMCs. The rearrangement joins TRBV5-1 to TRBJ2-2, with TRBD1 identical over 7 bases. DNA of the CDR3: TGCGCCAGCAGCCCATTAGACAGGGCCAAGGGCACCGGGGAGCTGTTTTTT. This sequence encodes CASSPLDRAKGTGELFF.